Listed here is a single T cell receptor beta chain. Its antigen is unknown. TCR libraries were built from around 0.45 ug of total RNA by linear amplification. One entry per CDR3 protein, called by TCRdb with MiXCR from the reads. The sample lists about 200,000 distinct CDR3 sequences, 65% to 80% occurring once. The data originate from a study of healthy donors' naive CD4 and CD8 T cells. General study findings and limits: The study did not address homeostatic proliferation effects in naive T cells. Positive CDR3 charge linked to CD4+ cells, negative to CD8+ cells.

Looked up from germline, CDR1 is SGHRS and CDR2 is YFSETQ. The germline V and J ends were trimmed by 4 bases and 7 bases, with 29 bases remaining between them. The CDR3 extends over 19 amino acids. The clonotype was recovered from a pool of human donors in good health; the sample pools cells from several healthy donors. The chain combines TRBV5-1 with TRBJ2-2, with D possibly being TRBD2 (6 bases). The sequenced sample consisted of naive CD4+ and CD8+ T cells sorted from blood, pooled from several donors. The CDR3 loop is CASSGANSGRWPTHGELFF. The CDR3 nucleotides read TGCGCCAGCAGCGGAGCCAACTCAGGGAGGTGGCCTACCCACGGGGAGCTGTTTTTT.